This entry lists 26 T cell receptor beta chains sequenced from one sample in a study of T cell responses to AZD1222 COVID-19 vaccine. Assay used: immunoSEQ multiplex PCR; TCRdb lists only in-frame clones, some missing. Of tens of thousands of clones in the sample, around nine tenths were seen once. This sample comprised peripheral blood, obtained 28 days after the second AZD1222 dose. These receptors were taken from an adult who received the AZD1222 COVID-19 vaccine.

The chain is built from TRBV9 and TRBJ2-2, with 8 bases fitting TRBD1. From germline, CDR1 is SGDLS and CDR2 YYNGEE. V shed 3 bases, J shed 6 bases, and the junction held 13 bases outside the gene matches. CDR3 size: 17 residues. For the CDR3, the DNA is TGTGCCAGCAGCGATGACCCTAGGACAGGGTTCGCCGGGGAGCTGTTTTTT. Its translation: CASSDDPRTGFAGELFF.

V gene TRBV2 combines with J gene TRBJ2-2; 10 nucleotides match TRBD2. After removal of 4 bases from V and 5 bases from J, the junction contained 7 bases not matched to a gene. CDR3 size: 16 residues. The germline V gene encodes CDR1 SNHLY and CDR2 FYNNEI. The CDR3 loop reads CASSAVAGGRTGELFF. The CDR3 DNA follows: TGTGCCAGCAGTGCCGTAGCGGGGGGAAGAACCGGGGAGCTGTTTTTT.

The V call is TRBV13, the J call TRBJ1-2; perhaps TRBD1 as D (5 bases). The ends were cut back, 4 bases at V and 0 bases at J, with 9 bases in the middle. The CDR3 spans 14 residues. CDR1 and CDR2 from the germline V gene are PRHDT and FYEKMQ (reference sequence). CDR3 sequence reads: CASSSDTSNYGYTF. CDR3 sequence (DNA): TGTGCCAGCAGCTCGGACACTTCTAACTATGGCTACACCTTC.

The chain has TRBV11-3 and TRBJ2-5; 8 nucleotides match TRBD2. CDR3 size: 15 residues. V was pared by 4 bases and J by 5 bases, with 9 bases of the junction left unmatched. The germline CDR1 and CDR2 sequences are SGHNT and YENEEA. CDR3 DNA: TGTGCCAGCAGCTCTATTAGCGGGGCTGGGGAGACCCAGTACTTC. It codes for CASSSISGAGETQYF.

The rearrangement joins TRBV19 to TRBJ1-1, with 9 positions matching TRBD1. The CDR3 sequence is 14 residues long. Trimming removed 1 base from V and 5 bases from J; junction bases left unmatched: 2. Germline V gene lookup returns CDR1 LNHDA and CDR2 SQIVND (reference sequence). The CDR3 region is CASSIGDRETEAFF. The CDR3, as DNA: TGTGCCAGTAGTATAGGGGACAGGGAAACTGAAGCTTTCTTT.

The rearrangement links TRBV2 to TRBJ1-6; D is undetermined. The length of the CDR3 is 13 residues. The germline CDR1 and CDR2 sequences are SNHLY and FYNNEI. Between the trimmed V and J ends, which lost 6 bases and 8 bases, there was a span of 11 bases. CDR3 in DNA: TGTGCCAGCAGCAGCCGCCCAGATTCACCCCTCCACTTT. Amino acids: CASSSRPDSPLHF.

The J gene is TRBJ1-5, the V gene TRBV19; D is unresolved. The CDR3 extends over 16 amino acids. The germline CDR1 and CDR2 sequences are LNHDA and SQIVND (reference sequence). The ends were cut back, 2 bases at V and 3 bases at J, with 14 bases in the middle. CDR3 sequence (DNA): TGTGCCAGTAGTATAAGCCCTTCTGGGCCCAATCAGCCCCAGCATTTT. This codes for CASSISPSGPNQPQHF.

This chain connects TRBV29-1 to TRBJ2-7, with 10 bases matching TRBD1. With V trimmed by 4 bases and J by 4 bases, 4 bases remained unmatched. Germline V gene sequence: CDR1 SQVTM, CDR2 ANQGSEA. The CDR3 spans 13 residues. CDR3 sequence reads: CSVAGQGGYEQYF. As DNA, the CDR3 is TGCAGCGTTGCAGGACAGGGGGGTTACGAGCAGTACTTC.

The V gene is TRBV5-1, the J gene TRBJ1-4; D not certain. This CDR3 has 15 residues. Trimming removed 3 bases at V and 3 bases at J, with 12 bases between. Germline V lookup: CDR1 SGHRS, CDR2 YFSETQ. In nucleotides, the CDR3 is TGCGCCAGCAGCTCTCATCGTGGGGCTAATGAAAAACTGTTTTTT. This translates into CASSSHRGANEKLFF.

The CDR3 bases are TGTGCCAGCAGCAAAGGGGAGGACAGGGTTCGGGAGACCCAGTACTTC. This gives the protein CASSKGEDRVRETQYF. This sequence joins TRBV21-1 and TRBJ2-5; the table's TRBD1 call for D was not verified on the DNA. TRBV21-1 is an annotated pseudogene. The CDR3 loop spans 16 amino acids.

This clone was seen only a few times. This chain links TRBV5-4 with TRBJ2-7; D is perhaps TRBD2 (6 bases). Germline values: CDR1 SGHNT, CDR2 YYREEE (reference sequence). The CDR3 consists of 15 residues. The V end was cut by 4 bases, the J end by 6 bases, with 20 bases between. The CDR3 DNA sequence: TGTGCCAGCAGCCCTGGCGGGGCCTCCCGTTTCGAGCAGTACTTC. It yields the protein CASSPGGASRFEQYF. Full variable domain (outside the CDR3, taken from reference TRBV5-4 and TRBJ2-7): ETGVTQSPTHLIKTRGQQVTLRCSSQSGHNTVSWYQQALGQGPQFIFQYYREEENGRGNFPPRFSGLQFPNYSSELNVNALELDDSALYLCASSPGGASRFEQYFGPGTRLTVT.

The chain combines TRBV29-1 with TRBJ1-1; 7 bases are a match to TRBD1. Germline loops: CDR1 SQVTM, CDR2 ANQGSEA. The CDR3 extends over 14 amino acids. J was trimmed by 5 bases and V by 7 bases; bases with no gene match: 13. The DNA of the CDR3 is TGCAGCGCGCCGACAGGGTCGACCGCAACTGAAGCTTTCTTT. This codes for CSAPTGSTATEAFF.

The chain combines TRBV28 with TRBJ1-5; the D is unclear. Germline V CDR1 and CDR2: MDHEN, SYDVKM. The CDR3 is 12 amino acids. V was cut by 7 bases and J by 0 bases, with 4 bases left in between. The CDR3 DNA reads as TGTGCCAGCAAAGATAGCAATCAGCCCCAGCATTTT. Its protein product is CASKDSNQPQHF.

This chain connects TRBV11-3 to TRBJ1-2; 8 positions match TRBD1. V lost 5 bases to trimming and J lost 6 bases; unmatched junction nucleotides: 11. CDR1 and CDR2 (germline): SGHNT, YENEEA. The CDR3 spans 15 residues. CDR3 nucleotides: TGTGCCAGCAGCCCGCCTGGACAGGGTAGGGATGGCTACACCTTC. It is translated as CASSPPGQGRDGYTF.

The V call is TRBV10-1, the J call TRBJ2-3, with 7 nucleotides matching TRBD2. V shed 9 bases, J shed 2 bases, and the junction held 8 bases outside the gene matches. Germline V gives CDR1 WNHNN, CDR2 SYGVQD (reference sequence). This CDR3 is 14 amino acids long. In DNA, the CDR3 is TGCGCCAGTAATCGGGACTACAACACAGATACGCAGTATTTT. Translated: CASNRDYNTDTQYF.

The V and J genes are TRBV2 and TRBJ1-5; D uncertain. The CDR3 totals 14 residues. The V and J ends lost 1 base and 0 bases respectively, with 4 bases between them. CDR1 is SNHLY and CDR2 is FYNNEI in the germline V gene. CDR3 DNA sequence: TGTGCCAGCAGTGAAGGCAGTAGCAATCAGCCCCAGCATTTT. Translated: CASSEGSSNQPQHF. Full variable domain (remainder filled in from reference TRBV2 and TRBJ1-5): EPEVTQTPSHQVTQMGQEVILRCVPISNHLYFYWYRQILGQKVEFLVSFYNNEISEKSEIFDDQFSVERPDGSNFTLKIRSTKLEDSAMYFCASSEGSSNQPQHFGDGTRLSIL.

On this clone: The junction departs from the called germline gene at one end, perhaps through a read error. CDR3 amino acids: CASSPLQGRYTEAFF. The CDR3, as DNA: TGTGCCAGCTCGCCACTACAGGGGAGGTACACTGAAGCTTTCTTT. This sequence joins TRBV18 and TRBJ1-1, with 7 nucleotides matching TRBD1. CDR1 and CDR2 from the germline V gene are KGHSH and LQKENI. CDR3 size: 15 residues.

This chain joins TRBV11-3 and TRBJ2-7, with D hard to call. Looked up from germline, CDR1 is SGHNT and CDR2 is YENEEA. V shed 5 bases and J shed 3 bases, with 17 bases lying between them. The CDR3 spans 15 residues. In DNA form, the CDR3 reads TGTGCCAGCAGCCGCGACGATCCCTGGAGCTACGAGCAGTACTTC. Protein sequence: CASSRDDPWSYEQYF.

The chain carries TRBV5-1 and TRBJ2-7; perhaps TRBD2 as D (7 bases). The CDR3 extends over 14 amino acids. V lost 4 bases and J 5 bases, leaving 16 bases between the germline ends. Germline assignment: CDR1 SGHRS and CDR2 YFSETQ. CDR3 in amino acids: CASSGQRGSDEQYF. CDR3 DNA: TGCGCCAGCAGCGGACAGCGGGGTTCGGACGAGCAGTACTTC.

This clone showed up just once. V is TRBV6-2 or TRBV6-3 and J is TRBJ1-5, with TRBD1 as a possible D gene (6 bases). Germline V gene data show CDR1 as MNHEY and CDR2 as SVGEGT. V was trimmed by 2 bases and J by 4 bases, leaving 18 bases between them. This CDR3 is 17 amino acids long. The DNA for the CDR3 is TGTGCCAGCAGTTACCGGATCTTAGGACAGAGAAATCAGCCCCAGCATTTT. Translating gives CASSYRILGQRNQPQHF.

The rearrangement links TRBV4-3 to TRBJ2-2; TRBD2 might be the D (5 bases). Between the trimmed V and J ends, which lost 4 bases and 1 base, there was a span of 10 bases. This CDR3 comprises 15 residues. Per germline, CDR1 LGHNA and CDR2 YSLEER. The CDR3 loop reads CASSLGGKNTGELFF. CDR3 nucleotides: TGCGCCAGCAGCCTTGGAGGAAAGAACACCGGGGAGCTGTTTTTT.

The rearrangement joins TRBV13 to TRBJ1-1; 9 nucleotides match TRBD1. The CDR3 is made up of 15 amino acids. Trimming took 3 bases from V and 4 from J; bases not matched to a gene: 6. The germline CDR1 and CDR2 sequences are PRHDT and FYEKMQ (reference sequence). In nucleotides, the CDR3 is TGTGCCAGCAGCTTTTCCGGGACAGGGACCACTGAAGCTTTCTTT. Amino acid sequence: CASSFSGTGTTEAFF. Filled out from reference TRBV13 and TRBJ1-1, the complete variable domain reads AAGVIQSPRHLIKEKRETATLKCYPIPRHDTVYWYQQGPGQDPQFLISFYEKMQSDKGSIPDRFSAQQFSDYHSELNMSSLELGDSALYFCASSFSGTGTTEAFFGQGTRLTVV.

J is TRBJ1-2 and V is TRBV2; no clear D gene. The CDR3 runs to 14 residues. Germline V gene sequence: CDR1 SNHLY, CDR2 FYNNEI. V dropped 3 bases and J dropped 0 bases, with 8 bases sitting between them. This CDR3 is CASSDRRTNYGYTF. The CDR3 DNA sequence: TGTGCCAGCAGTGATCGAAGAACTAACTATGGCTACACCTTC.

The J gene is TRBJ1-3, the V gene TRBV5-1; 8 bases align to TRBD1. The CDR3 totals 17 residues. Looked up from germline, CDR1 is SGHRS and CDR2 is YFSETQ. V lost 1 base, J lost 7 bases, and 13 bases stayed unmatched. The CDR3: CASSLNNGQGTENTIYF. CDR3 nucleotides: TGCGCCAGCAGCTTGAATAACGGACAGGGAACGGAGAACACCATATATTTT.

The chain has TRBV3-1 (or the pseudogene TRBV3-2) and TRBJ2-1; TRBD2 matches 9 bases. V lost 3 bases, J lost 7 bases, and 7 bases stayed unmatched. The CDR3 spans 15 residues. Germline CDR1 is LGHDT and CDR2 is YNNKEL (reference sequence). This CDR3 is CASSHGGGALNEQFF. The DNA for the CDR3 is TGTGCCAGCAGCCACGGCGGGGGGGCCTTAAATGAGCAGTTCTTC.

As regards this clone: An end of the junction does not agree with germline; a read error may underlie this. The J gene is TRBJ2-1, the V gene TRBV7-2; possible D gene TRBD1, 6 bases. Per the germline V gene, CDR1 is SGHTA and CDR2 is FQGNSA. There are 14 residues in the CDR3. The CDR3 DNA reads as TGTGCCAGCAGCTCTCCGGGACAAATAGGGATGGCCCTCTTC. Residues: CASSSPGQIGMALF.